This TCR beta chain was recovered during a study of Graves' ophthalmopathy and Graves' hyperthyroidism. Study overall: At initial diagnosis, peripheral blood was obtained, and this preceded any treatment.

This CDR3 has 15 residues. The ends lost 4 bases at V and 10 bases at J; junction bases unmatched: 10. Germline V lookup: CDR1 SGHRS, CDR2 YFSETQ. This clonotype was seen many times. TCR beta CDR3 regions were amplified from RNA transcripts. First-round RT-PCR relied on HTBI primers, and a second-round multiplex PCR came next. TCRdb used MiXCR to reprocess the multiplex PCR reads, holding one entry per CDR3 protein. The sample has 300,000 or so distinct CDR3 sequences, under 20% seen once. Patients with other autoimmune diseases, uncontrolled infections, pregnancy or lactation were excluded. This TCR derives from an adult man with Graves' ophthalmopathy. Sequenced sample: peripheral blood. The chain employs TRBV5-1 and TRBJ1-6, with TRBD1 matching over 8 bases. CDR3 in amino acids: CASSAGQGRGSPLHF. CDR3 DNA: TGCGCCAGCAGCGCCGGACAGGGACGAGGATCACCCCTCCACTTT.